Each of the 25 T cell receptor beta chains below was sequenced from the same sample in a study of blood T cell repertoires in COVID-19. Assay: immunoSEQ multiplex PCR; the TCRdb copy retains only in-frame clones and omits some. The table records more than 150,000 clones, around 84% of them present only once. Sequencing was carried out using peripheral blood. Receptor source: a man aged 45-60 years with active or convalescent COVID-19.

This clone was counted a few times. V and J are TRBV15 and TRBJ2-7; TRBD1 matches at 8 bases. In germline, CDR1 is LNHNV, CDR2 YYDKDF (reference sequence). This CDR3 spans 16 amino acids. The ends lost 0 bases at V and 1 base at J; junction bases unmatched: 5. In DNA, the CDR3 is TGTGCCACCAGCAGAGATGGGACAGGAGGATCCTACGAGCAGTACTTC. It codes for CATSRDGTGGSYEQYF.

V gene TRBV18 combines with J gene TRBJ1-1; no firm D call. V was shortened by 4 bases and J by 3 bases, with 15 bases between the two germline ends. This CDR3 region has 15 residues. Germline CDR1 KGHSH, CDR2 LQKENI. CDR3 in amino acids: CASSQKEATDTEAFF. CDR3 sequence (DNA): TGTGCCAGCTCACAAAAGGAGGCGACGGACACTGAAGCTTTCTTT.

V is TRBV5-8 and J is TRBJ1-2; TRBD1 matches at 8 bases. The CDR3 length is 13 residues. CDR1 and CDR2 from the germline V gene are SGHTS and YDEGEE. The V and J ends lost 4 bases and 8 bases, in that order; junction bases with no gene match: 7. The CDR3 nucleotides read TGTGCCAGCAGCACCGGACAGGGTTTAGGCTACACCTTC. Its translation is CASSTGQGLGYTF.

The J gene is TRBJ1-2, the V gene TRBV24-1, with TRBD1 matching over 8 bases. There are 14 residues in the CDR3. Trimming removed 3 bases from V and 8 bases from J; junction bases left unmatched: 7. In germline, CDR1 is KGHDR, CDR2 SFDVKD. CDR3 region: CATSDPQGARGYTF. DNA for the CDR3: TGTGCCACCAGTGATCCCCAGGGGGCCAGAGGCTACACCTTC.

The gene calls are TRBV10-3 and TRBJ1-2; TRBD1 matches at 8 bases. V lost 0 bases and J lost 4; bases outside the gene matches: 4. There are 15 residues in the CDR3. Germline CDR1 and CDR2: ENHRY and SYGVKD. The CDR3 reads CAISESRDRSYGYTF. CDR3 DNA sequence: TGTGCCATCAGTGAGTCTCGGGACAGGAGCTATGGCTACACCTTC.

The gene calls are TRBV2 and TRBJ2-2; D remains unclear. Trimming removed 6 bases at V and 6 bases at J, with 17 bases between. The CDR3 has 15 amino acids. Germline V lookup: CDR1 SNHLY, CDR2 FYNNEI. CDR3 in amino acids: CASRTFAPGAGELFF. For the CDR3, the DNA is TGTGCCAGCAGGACGTTCGCACCAGGTGCCGGGGAGCTGTTTTTT. The whole variable domain, filled in from reference TRBV2 and TRBJ2-2, reads EPEVTQTPSHQVTQMGQEVILRCVPISNHLYFYWYRQILGQKVEFLVSFYNNEISEKSEIFDDQFSVERPDGSNFTLKIRSTKLEDSAMYFCASRTFAPGAGELFFGEGSRLTVL.

The CDR3 DNA reads TGTGCCAGCAGCCGGCGACAGGGGATCTCTAGCACAGATACGCAGTATTTT. It translates to CASSRRQGISSTDTQYF. The genes are TRBV14 and TRBJ2-3, with 8 nucleotides matching TRBD1. The V and J ends lost 4 bases and 0 bases, in that order; junction bases with no gene match: 9. Germline CDR1 and CDR2: SGHDN and FVKESK. CDR3 length equals 17 residues.

CDR3 sequence: CASSAQQGAGETQYF. CDR3 nucleotide sequence: TGTGCCAGCAGCGCCCAACAGGGGGCGGGGGAGACCCAGTACTTC. This chain connects TRBV9 to TRBJ2-5; TRBD1 matches 9 bases. V lost 3 bases, J lost 5 bases, and 8 bases stayed unmatched. Germline lookup yields CDR1 SGDLS and CDR2 YYNGEE. This CDR3 contains 15 residues.

The chain has TRBV12-5 and TRBJ2-2, with TRBD2 as a possible D gene (6 bases). CDR3 size: 17 residues. The germline CDR1 and CDR2 sequences are LGHNT and FRNRAP. Trimming removed 4 bases from V and 0 bases from J, with 15 bases in between. CDR3: CASGYLVGGTNTGELFF. CDR3 sequence (DNA): TGTGCTAGTGGTTATCTAGTCGGGGGTACGAACACCGGGGAGCTGTTTTTT.

The chain is built from TRBV24-1 and TRBJ1-4; possibly TRBD1 for D (5 bases). The CDR3 length is 14 residues. V was clipped by 3 bases and J by 7 bases, with 11 bases between them. Germline loops: CDR1 KGHDR, CDR2 SFDVKD. The CDR3 nucleotides read TGTGCCACCAGTGATGGCAGGGAAGTTGAAAAACTGTTTTTT. Its translation: CATSDGREVEKLFF.

V gene TRBV18 combines with J gene TRBJ1-1, with 7 bases aligning to TRBD1. Trimming removed 2 bases from V and 3 bases from J; junction bases left unmatched: 6. There are 15 residues in the CDR3. CDR1 is KGHSH, CDR2 LQKENI, per germline. The CDR3 bases are TGTGCCAGCTCACCAACCTCGGGGACAGACACTGAAGCTTTCTTT. It translates to CASSPTSGTDTEAFF.

This clone showed up just a few times. The chain recombines TRBV9 with TRBJ1-2, with TRBD1 as a possible D gene (5 bases). Deletions cut 6 bases from V and 5 bases from J, with 17 bases between. The CDR3 runs to 14 residues. Germline CDR1 is SGDLS and CDR2 is YYNGEE. CDR3 sequence: CASTYAGRLYGYTF. CDR3 bases: TGTGCCAGCACGTACGCAGGGCGCCTATATGGCTACACCTTC.

This clone appeared a few times. This sequence joins TRBV7-9 and TRBJ1-6; D is unclear. V lost 2 bases and J 8 bases, leaving 13 bases between the germline ends. Per germline, CDR1 SEHNR and CDR2 FQNEAQ (reference sequence). The CDR3 runs 15 residues. CDR3 in DNA: TGTGCCAGCAGCTTAAATACTCCGAGGGATTCACCCCTCCACTTT. Translated, it gives CASSLNTPRDSPLHF.

The CDR3: CASRLDRAYSNQPQHF. CDR3 coding DNA: TGTGCCAGCAGGCTGGACAGGGCCTATAGCAATCAGCCCCAGCATTTT. This sequence joins TRBV2 and TRBJ1-5; 8 nucleotides line up with TRBD1. CDR1 SNHLY and CDR2 FYNNEI come from the germline V gene. With 6 bases clipped from V and 0 bases from J, the junction kept 7 bases outside the gene matches. The CDR3 is 16 residues long.

The rearrangement uses TRBV6-5 and TRBJ1-2; the match to TRBD1 covers 9 bases. Germline V gene data show CDR1 as MNHEY and CDR2 as SVGAGI. V lost 7 bases to trimming and J lost 6 bases; unmatched junction nucleotides: 12. The CDR3 consists of 15 residues. In DNA form, the CDR3 reads TGTGCCAGCACAGGGACAGGGCGGCGTTTGCATGGCTACACCTTC. Amino acid sequence: CASTGTGRRLHGYTF.

The chain is built from TRBV6-5 and TRBJ1-5, with 10 bases that match TRBD1. Germline CDR1 reads MNHEY; CDR2 reads SVGAGI. The CDR3 is 14 residues long. J gave up 6 bases and V 6 bases, and 5 bases lay outside the gene matches. CDR3 in DNA: TGTGCCAGCAGGCGGACAGGGGGAACTCAGCCCCAGCATTTT. Translating gives CASRRTGGTQPQHF.

The V and J genes are TRBV7-8 and TRBJ2-1; the match to TRBD2 covers 9 bases. The germline V gene has CDR1 SGHVS and CDR2 FQNEAQ. The CDR3 runs to 14 residues. The junction had 6 bases not matched to a gene; V was cut back by 3 bases and J by 9 bases. CDR3 DNA: TGTGCCAGCAGCTTTGCGGGGGGGCTCGCTGAGCAGTTCTTC. It yields the protein CASSFAGGLAEQFF.

CDR3 sequence: CASSGGERNTEAFF. CDR3 DNA sequence: TGTGCCAGCAGTGGGGGGGAAAGGAACACTGAAGCTTTCTTT. The V and J genes are TRBV25-1 and TRBJ1-1, with D perhaps TRBD1 (5 bases). The germline V and J ends were trimmed by 4 bases and 1 base, with 10 bases remaining between them. The CDR3 runs to 14 residues. Germline V gene data show CDR1 as MGHDK and CDR2 as SYGVNS.

The rearrangement uses TRBV27 and TRBJ2-7, with unresolved D. Germline V CDR1 and CDR2: MNHEY, SMNVEV (reference sequence). V was trimmed by 7 bases and J by 2 bases, leaving 6 bases between them. This CDR3 has 11 amino acids. The chain's CDR3 is CASTLTYEQYF. The CDR3, as DNA: TGTGCCAGCACCTTAACCTACGAGCAGTACTTC.

J is TRBJ1-2 and V is TRBV7-2, with unresolved D. This CDR3 contains 12 residues. Germline V CDR1 and CDR2: SGHTA, FQGNSA. Trimming shortened V by 5 bases and J by 7 bases, and 11 bases separated the two germline ends. The CDR3 DNA sequence: TGTGCCAGCAGCCACACCAACGTTGGCTACACCTTC. This sequence encodes CASSHTNVGYTF.

This clone counts as medium-sized. Other DNA sequences in this specimen translate into the identical CDR3. V gene TRBV19 combines with J gene TRBJ1-1; 10 bases match TRBD1. Unmatched junction bases numbered 4, after V lost 1 base and J lost 5 bases. In germline, CDR1 is LNHDA, CDR2 SQIVND (reference sequence). This CDR3 spans 15 amino acids. The CDR3 coding sequence is TGTGCCAGTAGTATAGTCGGGACAGGGGTAACTGAAGCTTTCTTT. This gives the protein CASSIVGTGVTEAFF.

The chain uses TRBV6-2 or TRBV6-3 and TRBJ2-7; possibly TRBD1 for D (5 bases). This CDR3 comprises 15 residues. The germline CDR1 and CDR2 sequences are MNHEY and SVGEGT. V was pared by 6 bases and J by 0 bases, with 15 bases between. The CDR3 DNA reads as TGTGCCAGCAGCCAAAGGCAGGGAAGCTCCTACGAGCAGTACTTC. Protein sequence: CASSQRQGSSYEQYF.

The chain links TRBV9 to TRBJ2-5; 7 nucleotides match TRBD1. V lost 4 bases to trimming and J lost 8 bases; unmatched junction nucleotides: 8. This CDR3 has 13 amino acids. The germline CDR1 and CDR2 sequences are SGDLS and YYNGEE. The CDR3 sequence: CASSPNTGETQYF. The CDR3 bases are TGTGCCAGCAGCCCCAACACAGGGGAAACCCAGTACTTC.

The V gene is TRBV14, the J gene TRBJ2-2, with D unresolved. Germline CDR1 and CDR2: SGHDN and FVKESK. Trimming shortened V by 2 bases and J by 2 bases, and 6 bases separated the two germline ends. This CDR3 has 14 amino acids. As DNA, the CDR3 is TGTGCCAGCAGCCAACTACTTAACACCGGGGAGCTGTTTTTT. Its protein is CASSQLLNTGELFF.

The sample holds one count of this clone. V gene TRBV7-3 combines with J gene TRBJ1-2; TRBD1 agrees at 8 bases. Germline loops: CDR1 SGHTA, CDR2 FQGTGA. The trim removed 4 bases at V and 5 bases at J, leaving 9 bases unmatched. The CDR3 spans 15 residues. The CDR3 DNA reads as TGTGCCAGCAGCTCGACAGGGGCACCGAGGTATGGCTACACCTTC. It is translated as CASSSTGAPRYGYTF.